The 5 T cell receptor beta chains below come from one sample, sequenced in a study of T cell responses to AZD1222 COVID-19 vaccine. This table comes from immunoSEQ multiplex PCR, and its TCRdb copy is limited to in-frame clones, with some not included. The sample comprises around 140,000 clones, 90% of which are singletons, and around 7% rests with the top ten. The sample consisted of peripheral blood, taken on day 0 of AZD1222 vaccination. The origin of the receptors is an adult in good health.

This chain links TRBV28 with TRBJ1-6; a possible D gene is TRBD1 (6 bases). The V and J ends lost 5 bases and 9 bases respectively, with 20 bases between them. This CDR3 comprises 16 residues. CDR1 MDHEN and CDR2 SYDVKM come from the germline V gene. Here the CDR3 reads CASSQATGTGGSPLHF. The CDR3 DNA follows: TGTGCCAGCAGTCAAGCAACAGGGACCGGAGGTTCACCCCTCCACTTT.

This chain joins TRBV10-2 and TRBJ1-3, with D unclear. Germline CDR1 reads WSHSY; CDR2 reads SAAADI. The germline V and J ends were trimmed by 8 bases and 0 bases, with 14 bases remaining between them. This CDR3 has 15 amino acids. As DNA, the CDR3 is TGCGCCAGCCGAGCAGGCGGATACTCTGGAAACACCATATATTTT. Protein product: CASRAGGYSGNTIYF.

The genes are TRBV9 and TRBJ2-7; 7 bases are a match to TRBD1. The germline V gene has CDR1 SGDLS and CDR2 YYNGEE. The length of the CDR3 is 15 residues. Losses at the gene ends were 0 bases for V and 5 bases for J; bases not matched to a gene: 8. CDR3 nucleotides: TGTGCCAGCAGCGTAGCGCCGACAGGGTCAGACGAGCAGTACTTC. This gives the protein CASSVAPTGSDEQYF.

The rearrangement links TRBV28 to TRBJ2-6; unclear D gene. In germline, CDR1 is MDHEN, CDR2 SYDVKM. The CDR3 covers 14 residues. The V gene lost 5 bases and the J gene lost 0 bases, with 5 bases spanning the gap. The CDR3, as DNA: TGTGCCAGCAGTACATACTCTGGGGCCAACGTCCTGACTTTC. Protein sequence: CASSTYSGANVLTF. Full variable domain (rest looked up from reference TRBV28 and TRBJ2-6): DVKVTQSSRYLVKRTGEKVFLECVQDMDHENMFWYRQDPGLGLRLIYFSYDVKMKEKGDIPEGYSVSREKKERFSLILESASTNQTSMYLCASSTYSGANVLTFGAGSRLTVL.

The chain couples TRBV27 to TRBJ1-1; 7 positions match TRBD1. The CDR3 has 16 amino acids. V shed 3 bases and J 1 base; nucleotides not matched to a gene: 8. Looked up from germline, CDR1 is MNHEY and CDR2 is SMNVEV (reference sequence). In nucleotides, the CDR3 is TGTGCCAGCAGTTTTCGGCAAGGGACAGAGAACACTGAAGCTTTCTTT. This encodes CASSFRQGTENTEAFF.